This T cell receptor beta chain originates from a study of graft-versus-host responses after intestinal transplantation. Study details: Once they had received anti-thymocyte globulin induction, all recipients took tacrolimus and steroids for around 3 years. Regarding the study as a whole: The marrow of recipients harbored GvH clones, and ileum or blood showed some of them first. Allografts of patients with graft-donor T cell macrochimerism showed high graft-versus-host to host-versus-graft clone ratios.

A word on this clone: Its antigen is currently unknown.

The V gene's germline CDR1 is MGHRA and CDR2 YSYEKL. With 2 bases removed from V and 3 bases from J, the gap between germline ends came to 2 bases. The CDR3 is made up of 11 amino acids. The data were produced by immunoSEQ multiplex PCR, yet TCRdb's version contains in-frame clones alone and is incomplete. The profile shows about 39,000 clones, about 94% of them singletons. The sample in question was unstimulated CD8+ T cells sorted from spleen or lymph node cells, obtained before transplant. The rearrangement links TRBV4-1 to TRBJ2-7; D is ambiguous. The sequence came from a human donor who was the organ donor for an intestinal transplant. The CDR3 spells CASSQNYEQYF. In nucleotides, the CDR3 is TGCGCCAGCAGCCAAAACTACGAGCAGTACTTC.